This T cell receptor beta chain was recovered during a study of T cells in localized non-small cell lung cancer. This CDR3 has 14 residues. With 2 bases removed from V and 3 bases from J, the gap between germline ends came to 11 bases. Germline V gene lookup returns CDR1 KGHSH and CDR2 LQKENI. Comments on this clone: What it binds is unknown.

Only in-frame clones appear in the TCRdb table, and some are missing; sequencing was by immunoSEQ multiplex PCR. The sample records roughly 35,000 clones, roughly nine tenths being singletons. Study findings and constraints: Heterogeneity within the tumor remains possible, as just one region underwent sequencing. The study found T cell clonality highest in uninvolved adjacent lung, above tumor.

The sample here was peripheral blood, taken before any cancer treatment. The chain is built from TRBV18 and TRBJ2-7; D is unclear. The source is a female donor older than 55 with stage I lung adenocarcinoma. The CDR3 spells CASSPGSPNYEQYF. The CDR3 DNA sequence: TGTGCCAGCTCACCAGGGTCGCCCAACTACGAGCAGTACTTC.